The 16 T cell receptor beta chains below come from one sample, sequenced in a study of blood T cell repertoires in COVID-19. Sequencing used immunoSEQ multiplex PCR; TCRdb keeps in-frame clones, though not all of them. The table records approximately 260,000 clones, nearly 90% of them present only once. Sequenced sample: PBMCs or T cells enriched from blood (not recorded which). Every receptor here comes from a woman between 55 and 75 years old who had recovered from COVID-19.

V is TRBV10-2 and J is TRBJ1-1, with no clear D. The CDR3 runs to 13 residues. Germline-derived CDR1 and CDR2 are WSHSY and SAAADI. Trimming took 1 base from V and 1 from J, leaving 4 bases between them. The CDR3 DNA reads as TGCGCCAGCAGTGAGTTCCAGAACACTGAAGCTTTCTTT. Translating gives CASSEFQNTEAFF.

This clone was picked up one time. The chain couples TRBV3-1 (or the pseudogene TRBV3-2) to TRBJ1-2, with D possibly matching TRBD1 (6 bases). Trimming cost V 0 bases and J 8 bases, with 13 bases left between them. The germline CDR1 and CDR2 sequences are LGHDT and YNNKEL (reference sequence). This CDR3 is 14 amino acids long. The DNA for the CDR3 is TGTGCCAGCAGCCAAGATACAGGGCGGAGAGGCTACACCTTC. Its protein is CASSQDTGRRGYTF.

A note on this clone: The sample contains more than one DNA sequence encoding this CDR3. The chain carries TRBV12-3 or TRBV12-4 and TRBJ1-2; TRBD1 might be the D (6 bases). This CDR3 region has 13 residues. The V end was cut by 6 bases, the J end by 4 bases, with 12 bases between. CDR3 sequence (DNA): TGTGCCAGCAGCTTACAGGGTGTCTATGGCTACACCTTC. Protein sequence: CASSLQGVYGYTF.

This rearrangement joins TRBV2 to TRBJ2-1; tentative D call: TRBD2 (6 bases). Trimming took 6 bases from V and 2 from J, leaving 17 bases between them. Germline-derived CDR1 and CDR2 are SNHLY and FYNNEI. The CDR3 has 16 amino acids. The CDR3 bases are TGTGCCAGCAGACCCTTTGGGCAGCGGGCCTACAATGAGCAGTTCTTC. Translated: CASRPFGQRAYNEQFF. The full variable domain, rest sourced from reference TRBV2 and TRBJ2-1, is EPEVTQTPSHQVTQMGQEVILRCVPISNHLYFYWYRQILGQKVEFLVSFYNNEISEKSEIFDDQFSVERPDGSNFTLKIRSTKLEDSAMYFCASRPFGQRAYNEQFFGPGTRLTVL.

This chain links TRBV28 with TRBJ1-5, with 10 bases aligning to TRBD1. This CDR3 region has 20 residues. Trimming at V came to 3 bases and at J to 6 bases, leaving 20 bases not matched to a gene. Per germline, CDR1 MDHEN and CDR2 SYDVKM. The CDR3: CASSFAGYRDRGRRGQPQHF. The CDR3 bases are TGTGCCAGCAGTTTCGCGGGGTATCGGGACAGGGGACGTAGGGGTCAGCCCCAGCATTTT.

The chain combines TRBV4-1 with TRBJ2-1, with 8 bases aligning to TRBD1. Unmatched junction bases numbered 21, after V lost 10 bases and J lost 4 bases. This CDR3 has 18 residues. Germline V gene data show CDR1 as MGHRA and CDR2 as YSYEKL. CDR3 sequence (DNA): TGCGCCACCCAACCAGGGGGAACGCCGGGACAGGTGTACAATGAGCAGTTCTTC. Protein: CATQPGGTPGQVYNEQFF.

This chain connects TRBV5-1 to TRBJ2-5; TRBD2 aligns across 12 bases. V lost 4 bases and J lost 5; bases outside the gene matches: 3. Germline-derived CDR1 and CDR2 are SGHRS and YFSETQ. The CDR3 contains 14 residues. The CDR3 sequence: CASSGGTSGETQYF. The CDR3 DNA sequence: TGCGCCAGCAGCGGGGGGACTAGCGGGGAGACCCAGTACTTC.

The rearrangement links TRBV15 to TRBJ1-2; unclear D gene. V was cut by 1 base and J by 3 bases, with 9 bases left in between. CDR1 is LNHNV, CDR2 YYDKDF, per germline (reference sequence). This CDR3 has 14 amino acids. The CDR3 protein is CATSRGALDYGYTF. The DNA for the CDR3 is TGTGCCACCAGCAGAGGGGCGCTTGACTATGGCTACACCTTC.

This chain uses TRBV30 with TRBJ2-1; 12 positions agree with TRBD2. The V gene end was trimmed by 5 bases and the J gene end by 12 bases; junction bases not matched to a gene: 5. CDR1 and CDR2 from the germline V gene are GTSNPN and SVGIG (reference sequence). The CDR3 is 12 residues long. The CDR3 nucleotides are TGTGCCTGGCGTCGGACTAGCGGGACGCAGTTCTTC. Protein product: CAWRRTSGTQFF.

CDR3 in amino acids: CASSVAAGQETQYF. CDR3 nucleotide sequence: TGTGCCAGCAGCGTAGCGGCGGGGCAGGAGACCCAGTACTTC. The chain links TRBV9 to TRBJ2-5; weak D call: TRBD2 (6 bases). This CDR3 has 14 residues. Germline values: CDR1 SGDLS, CDR2 YYNGEE. V gave up 0 bases and J gave up 5 bases, with 11 bases separating them.

V gene TRBV12-3 or TRBV12-4 combines with J gene TRBJ1-2; 11 bases are a match to TRBD1. CDR3 length: 13 residues. V was clipped by 10 bases and J by 5 bases; unmatched bases: 6. The CDR3 spells CATGTGGYYGYTF. CDR3 sequence (DNA): TGTGCCACCGGGACAGGGGGGTATTATGGCTACACCTTC.

This sequence joins TRBV2 and TRBJ2-3; TRBD1 aligns across 8 bases. The V gene's germline CDR1 is SNHLY and CDR2 FYNNEI. The V gene end was trimmed by 1 base and the J gene end by 2 bases; junction bases not matched to a gene: 8. This CDR3 contains 17 residues. The CDR3 DNA is TGTGCCAGCAGTGAAGTTGGGGCAGGGGGCGCCACAGATACGCAGTATTTT. Its translation is CASSEVGAGGATDTQYF.

The chain is built from TRBV5-6 and TRBJ1-1, with D possibly matching TRBD1 (6 bases). This CDR3 spans 14 amino acids. Trimming removed 3 bases from V and 6 bases from J, with 15 bases in between. Per germline, CDR1 SGHDT and CDR2 YYEEEE. The CDR3 region has the DNA TGTGCCAGCAGCTCCACCCCAGGGGTCCCTGAAGCTTTCTTT. It is translated as CASSSTPGVPEAFF.

The chain is built from TRBV4-1 and TRBJ1-3; weak D call: TRBD1 (6 bases). The CDR3 covers 15 residues. V was shortened by 1 base and J by 4 bases, with 11 bases between the two germline ends. From germline, CDR1 is MGHRA and CDR2 YSYEKL. Here the CDR3 DNA reads TGCGCCAGCAGCCAAGTACCGGGACAAGGAAACACCATATATTTT. It codes for CASSQVPGQGNTIYF.

This clone was recorded only once. The chain couples TRBV28 to TRBJ1-2; 7 nucleotides line up with TRBD1. CDR1 is MDHEN, CDR2 SYDVKM, per germline. The CDR3 is 15 amino acids. After removal of 5 bases from V and 0 bases from J, the junction contained 6 bases not matched to a gene. The CDR3 reads CASSRPDRPNYGYTF. DNA of the CDR3: TGTGCCAGCAGTAGACCGGACAGGCCTAACTATGGCTACACCTTC.

The chain links TRBV29-1 to TRBJ1-2; 9 nucleotides align to TRBD1. V shed 7 bases, J shed 6 bases, and the junction held 6 bases outside the gene matches. Germline V CDR1 and CDR2: SQVTM, ANQGSEA. The CDR3 totals 12 residues. The CDR3 DNA is TGCAGCGCGGGACAGGGATCTCATGGCTACACCTTC. Its protein product is CSAGQGSHGYTF.